This T cell receptor beta chain appears in the sequencing data of a study of cytomegalovirus exposure and HLA in healthy donors. PCR employed 60 Vbeta and 13 Jbeta primers. The method was immunoSEQ multiplex PCR; TCRdb's version includes in-frame clones alone and lacks a portion of them. The table shows nearly 110,000 clones, with 71% occurring only once. J was trimmed by 1 base and V by 5 bases; bases with no gene match: 2. The CDR3 totals 15 residues. In germline, CDR1 is WNHNN, CDR2 SYGVQD (reference sequence). Though probably carrying unrecorded immune exposures, donors were nominally healthy at sampling. Study-wide results and caveats: In vitro testing confirmed a few CMV-associated chains as specific for CMV antigens. DRB1 showed the most TCR associations and HLA-C the fewest in a later analysis, as rates varied by HLA locus. When analyzed later, a missense DCLRE1C variant was found to be linked to TCR beta V- and J-gene trimming.

For this clone: The antigen remains unidentified.

The V call is TRBV10-1, the J call TRBJ2-2, with TRBD2 matching 9 bases. The sample comprised PBMCs. The sequence was collected from a female donor in good health and CMV-seronegative. The CDR3 DNA reads as TGCGCCAGCAGTCAGACTAGCGGGAACACCGGGGAGCTGTTTTTT. Translating it yields CASSQTSGNTGELFF.